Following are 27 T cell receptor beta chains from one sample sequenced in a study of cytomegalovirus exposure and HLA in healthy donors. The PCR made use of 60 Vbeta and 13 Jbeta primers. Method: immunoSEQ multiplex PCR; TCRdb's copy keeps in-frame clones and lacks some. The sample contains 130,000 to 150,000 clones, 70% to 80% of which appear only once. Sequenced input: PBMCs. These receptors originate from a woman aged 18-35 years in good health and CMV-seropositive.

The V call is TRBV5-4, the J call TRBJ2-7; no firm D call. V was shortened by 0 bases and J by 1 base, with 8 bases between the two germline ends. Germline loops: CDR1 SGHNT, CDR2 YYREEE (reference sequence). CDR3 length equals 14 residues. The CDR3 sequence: CASSLVSSSYEQYF. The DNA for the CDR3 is TGTGCCAGCAGCTTGGTTAGTTCATCCTACGAGCAGTACTTC.

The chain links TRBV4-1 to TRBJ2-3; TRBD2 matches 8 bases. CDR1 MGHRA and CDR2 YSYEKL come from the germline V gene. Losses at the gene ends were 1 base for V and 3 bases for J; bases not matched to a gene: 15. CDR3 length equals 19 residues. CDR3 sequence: CASSQGSGAIGGLTDTQYF. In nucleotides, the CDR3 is TGCGCCAGCAGCCAAGGTAGCGGGGCAATTGGGGGCTTGACAGATACGCAGTATTTT.

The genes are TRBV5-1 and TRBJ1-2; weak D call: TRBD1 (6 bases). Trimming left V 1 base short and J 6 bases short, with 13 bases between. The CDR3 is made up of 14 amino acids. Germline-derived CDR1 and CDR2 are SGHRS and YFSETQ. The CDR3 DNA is TGCGCCAGCAGCTTGAGCCAGGGGAAGAATGGCTACACCTTC. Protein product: CASSLSQGKNGYTF.

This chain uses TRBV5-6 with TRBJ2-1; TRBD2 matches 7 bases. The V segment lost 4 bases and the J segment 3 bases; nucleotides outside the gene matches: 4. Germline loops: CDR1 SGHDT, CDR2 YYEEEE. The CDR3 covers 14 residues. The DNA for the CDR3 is TGTGCCAGCAGCGGGGGACTACTCTACAATGAGCAGTTCTTC. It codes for CASSGGLLYNEQFF.

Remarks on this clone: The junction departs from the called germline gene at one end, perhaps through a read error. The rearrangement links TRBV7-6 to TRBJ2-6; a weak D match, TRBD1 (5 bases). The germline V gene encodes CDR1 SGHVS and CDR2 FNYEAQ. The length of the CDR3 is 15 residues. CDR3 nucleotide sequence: TGTGCCAGCAGCTTAGAAATCTCTGGGGCCAACGGCCTGACTTTC. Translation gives CASSLEISGANGLTF.

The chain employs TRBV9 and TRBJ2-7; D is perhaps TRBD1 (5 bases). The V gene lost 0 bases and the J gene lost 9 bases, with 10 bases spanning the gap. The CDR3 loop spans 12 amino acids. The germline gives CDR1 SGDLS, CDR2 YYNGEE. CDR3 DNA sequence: TGTGCCAGCAGCGTAGAAACAGGTCCGCAGTACTTC. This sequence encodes CASSVETGPQYF.

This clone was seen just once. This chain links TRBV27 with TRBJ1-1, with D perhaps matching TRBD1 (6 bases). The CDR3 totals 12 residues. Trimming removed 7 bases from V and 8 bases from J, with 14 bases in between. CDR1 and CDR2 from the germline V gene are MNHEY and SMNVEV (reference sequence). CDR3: CASKQAGQEAFF. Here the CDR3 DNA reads TGTGCCAGCAAACAAGCCGGACAGGAAGCTTTCTTT.

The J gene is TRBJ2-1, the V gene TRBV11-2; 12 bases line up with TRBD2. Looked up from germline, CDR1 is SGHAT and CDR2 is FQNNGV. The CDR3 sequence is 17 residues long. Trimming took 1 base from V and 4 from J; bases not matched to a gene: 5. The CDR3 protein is CASSLALLAGGYNEQFF. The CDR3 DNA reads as TGTGCCAGCAGCTTAGCCCTACTAGCGGGGGGATACAATGAGCAGTTCTTC.

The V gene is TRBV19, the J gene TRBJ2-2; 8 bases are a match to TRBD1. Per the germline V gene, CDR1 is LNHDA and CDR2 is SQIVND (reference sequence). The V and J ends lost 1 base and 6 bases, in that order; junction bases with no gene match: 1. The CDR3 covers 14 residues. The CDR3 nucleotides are TGTGCCAGTAGTATAGGGACAGGGCCCGGGGAGCTGTTTTTT. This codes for CASSIGTGPGELFF.

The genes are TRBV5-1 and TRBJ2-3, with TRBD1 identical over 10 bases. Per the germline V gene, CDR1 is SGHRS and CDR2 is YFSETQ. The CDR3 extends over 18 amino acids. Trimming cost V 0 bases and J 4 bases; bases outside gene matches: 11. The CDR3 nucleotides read TGCGCCAGCAGCTTGGAAATCCGGGACAGGGGCGCAGCAGATACGCAGTATTTT. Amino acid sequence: CASSLEIRDRGAADTQYF.

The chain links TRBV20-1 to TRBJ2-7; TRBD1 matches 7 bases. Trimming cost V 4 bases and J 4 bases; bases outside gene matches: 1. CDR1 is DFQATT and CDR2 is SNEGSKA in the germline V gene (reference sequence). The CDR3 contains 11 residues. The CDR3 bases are TGCAGTGCTAAGGACAGGTACGAGCAGTACTTC. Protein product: CSAKDRYEQYF.

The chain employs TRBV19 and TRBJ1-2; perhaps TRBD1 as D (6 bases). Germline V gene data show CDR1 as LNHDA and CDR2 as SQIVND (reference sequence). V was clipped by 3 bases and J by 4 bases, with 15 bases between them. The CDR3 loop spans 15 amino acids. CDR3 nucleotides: TGTGCCAGTAGTATGATGGGGCAGGGGATCTATGGCTACACCTTC. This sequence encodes CASSMMGQGIYGYTF. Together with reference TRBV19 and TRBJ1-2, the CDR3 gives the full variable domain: DGGITQSPKYLFRKEGQNVTLSCEQNLNHDAMYWYRQDPGQGLRLIYYSQIVNDFQKGDIAEGYSVSREKKESFPLTVTSAQKNPTAFYLCASSMMGQGIYGYTFGSGTRLTVV.

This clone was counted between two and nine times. The CDR3 sequence: CASSRSTGYEQYF. CDR3 bases: TGCGCCAGCAGTCGCAGCACAGGCTACGAGCAGTACTTC. This chain joins TRBV4-3 and TRBJ2-7; a possible D gene is TRBD1 (5 bases). CDR3 length: 13 residues. V was shortened by 6 bases and J by 3 bases, with 12 bases between the two germline ends. CDR1 and CDR2 from the germline V gene are LGHNA and YSLEER.

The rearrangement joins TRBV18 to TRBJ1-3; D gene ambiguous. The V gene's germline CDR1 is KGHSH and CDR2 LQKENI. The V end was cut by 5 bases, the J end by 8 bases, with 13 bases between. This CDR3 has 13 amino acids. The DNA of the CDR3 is TGTGCCAGCTCATTCAAGGTCGGAGACACCATATATTTT. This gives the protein CASSFKVGDTIYF. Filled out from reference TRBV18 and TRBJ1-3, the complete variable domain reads NAGVMQNPRHLVRRRGQEARLRCSPMKGHSHVYWYRQLPEEGLKFMVYLQKENIIDESGMPKERFSAEFPKEGPSILRIQQVVRGDSAAYFCASSFKVGDTIYFGEGSWLTVV.

CDR3 coding DNA: TGTGCCAGCAGGGAGGACAGGGGGTTGGATACGCAGTATTTT. Encoded protein: CASREDRGLDTQYF. The rearrangement links TRBV2 to TRBJ2-3; TRBD1 agrees at 10 bases. The CDR3 contains 14 residues. V lost 6 bases to trimming and J lost 6 bases; unmatched junction nucleotides: 6. From germline, CDR1 is SNHLY and CDR2 FYNNEI.

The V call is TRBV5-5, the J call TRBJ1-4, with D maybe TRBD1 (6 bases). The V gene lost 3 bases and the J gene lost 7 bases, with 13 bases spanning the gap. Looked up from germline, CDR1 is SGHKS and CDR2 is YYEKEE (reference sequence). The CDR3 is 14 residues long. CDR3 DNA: TGTGCCAGCAGCTCCGGACAGACATCTGAAAAACTGTTTTTT. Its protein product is CASSSGQTSEKLFF.

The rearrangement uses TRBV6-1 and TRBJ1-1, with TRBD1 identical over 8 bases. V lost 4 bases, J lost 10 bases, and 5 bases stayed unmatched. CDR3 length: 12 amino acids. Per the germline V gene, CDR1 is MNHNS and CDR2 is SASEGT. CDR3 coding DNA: TGTGCCAGCAGTGGACAGGGGAGGGGAGCTTTCTTT. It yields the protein CASSGQGRGAFF.

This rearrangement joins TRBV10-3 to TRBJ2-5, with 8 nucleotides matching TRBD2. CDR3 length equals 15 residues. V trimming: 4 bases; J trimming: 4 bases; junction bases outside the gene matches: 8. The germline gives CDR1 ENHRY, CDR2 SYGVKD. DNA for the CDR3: TGTGCCATCAGTGCAAACGGGGGGGCGGGAGAGACCCAGTACTTC. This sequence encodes CAISANGGAGETQYF.

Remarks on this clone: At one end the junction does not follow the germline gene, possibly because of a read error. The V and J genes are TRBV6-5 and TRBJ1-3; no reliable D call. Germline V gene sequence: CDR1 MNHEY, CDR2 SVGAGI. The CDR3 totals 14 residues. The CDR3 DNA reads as TGTGCCAGCAGTCCCAAATCCAGGTCTTTGGGTTTAAACTTT. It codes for CASSPKSRSLGLNF.

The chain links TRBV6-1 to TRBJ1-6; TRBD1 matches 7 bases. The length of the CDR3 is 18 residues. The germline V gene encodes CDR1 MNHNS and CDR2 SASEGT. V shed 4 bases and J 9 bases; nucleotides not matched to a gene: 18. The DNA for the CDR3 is TGTGCCAGCAGTGTGGGACTCGTCAGACAGGGCCGAGGTTCACCCCTCCACTTT. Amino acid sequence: CASSVGLVRQGRGSPLHF.

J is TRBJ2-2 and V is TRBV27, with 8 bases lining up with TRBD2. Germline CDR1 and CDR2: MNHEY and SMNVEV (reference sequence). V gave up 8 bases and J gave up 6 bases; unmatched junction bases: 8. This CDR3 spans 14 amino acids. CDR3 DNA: TGTGCCAGCGCCGGGACTAGGGTTCCCGGGGAGCTGTTTTTT. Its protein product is CASAGTRVPGELFF.

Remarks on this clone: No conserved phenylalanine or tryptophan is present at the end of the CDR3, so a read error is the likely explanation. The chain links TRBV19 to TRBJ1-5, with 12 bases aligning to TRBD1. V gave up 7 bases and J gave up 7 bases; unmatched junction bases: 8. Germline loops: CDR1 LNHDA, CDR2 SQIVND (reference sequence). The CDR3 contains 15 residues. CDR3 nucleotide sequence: TGTGCCAGTACCCCCGGGACAGGGGGCGGCCAGCCCCAGCATCTT. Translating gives CASTPGTGGGQPQHL.

CDR3 sequence reads: CASSRQGGETQYF. In DNA form, the CDR3 reads TGTGCCAGCTCCCGACAGGGAGGAGAGACCCAGTACTTC. The V gene is TRBV18, the J gene TRBJ2-5; possibly TRBD1 for D (7 bases). Germline CDR1 KGHSH, CDR2 LQKENI. Trimming stripped 6 bases from V and 4 bases from J, with 12 bases between. CDR3 length equals 13 residues. Full variable domain (outside the CDR3, taken from reference TRBV18 and TRBJ2-5): NAGVMQNPRHLVRRRGQEARLRCSPMKGHSHVYWYRQLPEEGLKFMVYLQKENIIDESGMPKERFSAEFPKEGPSILRIQQVVRGDSAAYFCASSRQGGETQYFGPGTRLLVL.

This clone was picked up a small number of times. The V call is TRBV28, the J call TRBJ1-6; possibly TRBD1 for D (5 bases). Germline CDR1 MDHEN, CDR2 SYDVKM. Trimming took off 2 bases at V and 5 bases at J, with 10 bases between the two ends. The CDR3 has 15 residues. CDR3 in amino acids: CASSLLGGNNSPLHF. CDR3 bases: TGTGCCAGCAGTTTACTGGGGGGGAATAATTCACCCCTCCACTTT.

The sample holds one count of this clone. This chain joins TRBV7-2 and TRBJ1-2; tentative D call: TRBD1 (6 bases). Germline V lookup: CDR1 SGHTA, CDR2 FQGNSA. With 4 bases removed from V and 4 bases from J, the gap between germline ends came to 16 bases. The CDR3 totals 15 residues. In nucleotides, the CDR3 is TGTGCCAGCAGCTCACGACAGGCCCCCGTCTATGGCTACACCTTC. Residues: CASSSRQAPVYGYTF.

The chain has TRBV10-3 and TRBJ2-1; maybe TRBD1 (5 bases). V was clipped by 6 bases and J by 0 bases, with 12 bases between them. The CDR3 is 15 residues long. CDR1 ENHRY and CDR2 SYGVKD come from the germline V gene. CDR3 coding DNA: TGTGCCATCAGGGGGCAAGGGGTCTCCTACAATGAGCAGTTCTTC. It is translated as CAIRGQGVSYNEQFF.

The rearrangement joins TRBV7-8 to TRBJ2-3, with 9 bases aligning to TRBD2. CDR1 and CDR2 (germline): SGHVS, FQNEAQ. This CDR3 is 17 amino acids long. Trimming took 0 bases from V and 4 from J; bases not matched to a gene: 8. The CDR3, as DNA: TGTGCCAGCAGCTTAGCGCGAAGAGGCGGGGGGGCAGATACGCAGTATTTT. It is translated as CASSLARRGGGADTQYF.